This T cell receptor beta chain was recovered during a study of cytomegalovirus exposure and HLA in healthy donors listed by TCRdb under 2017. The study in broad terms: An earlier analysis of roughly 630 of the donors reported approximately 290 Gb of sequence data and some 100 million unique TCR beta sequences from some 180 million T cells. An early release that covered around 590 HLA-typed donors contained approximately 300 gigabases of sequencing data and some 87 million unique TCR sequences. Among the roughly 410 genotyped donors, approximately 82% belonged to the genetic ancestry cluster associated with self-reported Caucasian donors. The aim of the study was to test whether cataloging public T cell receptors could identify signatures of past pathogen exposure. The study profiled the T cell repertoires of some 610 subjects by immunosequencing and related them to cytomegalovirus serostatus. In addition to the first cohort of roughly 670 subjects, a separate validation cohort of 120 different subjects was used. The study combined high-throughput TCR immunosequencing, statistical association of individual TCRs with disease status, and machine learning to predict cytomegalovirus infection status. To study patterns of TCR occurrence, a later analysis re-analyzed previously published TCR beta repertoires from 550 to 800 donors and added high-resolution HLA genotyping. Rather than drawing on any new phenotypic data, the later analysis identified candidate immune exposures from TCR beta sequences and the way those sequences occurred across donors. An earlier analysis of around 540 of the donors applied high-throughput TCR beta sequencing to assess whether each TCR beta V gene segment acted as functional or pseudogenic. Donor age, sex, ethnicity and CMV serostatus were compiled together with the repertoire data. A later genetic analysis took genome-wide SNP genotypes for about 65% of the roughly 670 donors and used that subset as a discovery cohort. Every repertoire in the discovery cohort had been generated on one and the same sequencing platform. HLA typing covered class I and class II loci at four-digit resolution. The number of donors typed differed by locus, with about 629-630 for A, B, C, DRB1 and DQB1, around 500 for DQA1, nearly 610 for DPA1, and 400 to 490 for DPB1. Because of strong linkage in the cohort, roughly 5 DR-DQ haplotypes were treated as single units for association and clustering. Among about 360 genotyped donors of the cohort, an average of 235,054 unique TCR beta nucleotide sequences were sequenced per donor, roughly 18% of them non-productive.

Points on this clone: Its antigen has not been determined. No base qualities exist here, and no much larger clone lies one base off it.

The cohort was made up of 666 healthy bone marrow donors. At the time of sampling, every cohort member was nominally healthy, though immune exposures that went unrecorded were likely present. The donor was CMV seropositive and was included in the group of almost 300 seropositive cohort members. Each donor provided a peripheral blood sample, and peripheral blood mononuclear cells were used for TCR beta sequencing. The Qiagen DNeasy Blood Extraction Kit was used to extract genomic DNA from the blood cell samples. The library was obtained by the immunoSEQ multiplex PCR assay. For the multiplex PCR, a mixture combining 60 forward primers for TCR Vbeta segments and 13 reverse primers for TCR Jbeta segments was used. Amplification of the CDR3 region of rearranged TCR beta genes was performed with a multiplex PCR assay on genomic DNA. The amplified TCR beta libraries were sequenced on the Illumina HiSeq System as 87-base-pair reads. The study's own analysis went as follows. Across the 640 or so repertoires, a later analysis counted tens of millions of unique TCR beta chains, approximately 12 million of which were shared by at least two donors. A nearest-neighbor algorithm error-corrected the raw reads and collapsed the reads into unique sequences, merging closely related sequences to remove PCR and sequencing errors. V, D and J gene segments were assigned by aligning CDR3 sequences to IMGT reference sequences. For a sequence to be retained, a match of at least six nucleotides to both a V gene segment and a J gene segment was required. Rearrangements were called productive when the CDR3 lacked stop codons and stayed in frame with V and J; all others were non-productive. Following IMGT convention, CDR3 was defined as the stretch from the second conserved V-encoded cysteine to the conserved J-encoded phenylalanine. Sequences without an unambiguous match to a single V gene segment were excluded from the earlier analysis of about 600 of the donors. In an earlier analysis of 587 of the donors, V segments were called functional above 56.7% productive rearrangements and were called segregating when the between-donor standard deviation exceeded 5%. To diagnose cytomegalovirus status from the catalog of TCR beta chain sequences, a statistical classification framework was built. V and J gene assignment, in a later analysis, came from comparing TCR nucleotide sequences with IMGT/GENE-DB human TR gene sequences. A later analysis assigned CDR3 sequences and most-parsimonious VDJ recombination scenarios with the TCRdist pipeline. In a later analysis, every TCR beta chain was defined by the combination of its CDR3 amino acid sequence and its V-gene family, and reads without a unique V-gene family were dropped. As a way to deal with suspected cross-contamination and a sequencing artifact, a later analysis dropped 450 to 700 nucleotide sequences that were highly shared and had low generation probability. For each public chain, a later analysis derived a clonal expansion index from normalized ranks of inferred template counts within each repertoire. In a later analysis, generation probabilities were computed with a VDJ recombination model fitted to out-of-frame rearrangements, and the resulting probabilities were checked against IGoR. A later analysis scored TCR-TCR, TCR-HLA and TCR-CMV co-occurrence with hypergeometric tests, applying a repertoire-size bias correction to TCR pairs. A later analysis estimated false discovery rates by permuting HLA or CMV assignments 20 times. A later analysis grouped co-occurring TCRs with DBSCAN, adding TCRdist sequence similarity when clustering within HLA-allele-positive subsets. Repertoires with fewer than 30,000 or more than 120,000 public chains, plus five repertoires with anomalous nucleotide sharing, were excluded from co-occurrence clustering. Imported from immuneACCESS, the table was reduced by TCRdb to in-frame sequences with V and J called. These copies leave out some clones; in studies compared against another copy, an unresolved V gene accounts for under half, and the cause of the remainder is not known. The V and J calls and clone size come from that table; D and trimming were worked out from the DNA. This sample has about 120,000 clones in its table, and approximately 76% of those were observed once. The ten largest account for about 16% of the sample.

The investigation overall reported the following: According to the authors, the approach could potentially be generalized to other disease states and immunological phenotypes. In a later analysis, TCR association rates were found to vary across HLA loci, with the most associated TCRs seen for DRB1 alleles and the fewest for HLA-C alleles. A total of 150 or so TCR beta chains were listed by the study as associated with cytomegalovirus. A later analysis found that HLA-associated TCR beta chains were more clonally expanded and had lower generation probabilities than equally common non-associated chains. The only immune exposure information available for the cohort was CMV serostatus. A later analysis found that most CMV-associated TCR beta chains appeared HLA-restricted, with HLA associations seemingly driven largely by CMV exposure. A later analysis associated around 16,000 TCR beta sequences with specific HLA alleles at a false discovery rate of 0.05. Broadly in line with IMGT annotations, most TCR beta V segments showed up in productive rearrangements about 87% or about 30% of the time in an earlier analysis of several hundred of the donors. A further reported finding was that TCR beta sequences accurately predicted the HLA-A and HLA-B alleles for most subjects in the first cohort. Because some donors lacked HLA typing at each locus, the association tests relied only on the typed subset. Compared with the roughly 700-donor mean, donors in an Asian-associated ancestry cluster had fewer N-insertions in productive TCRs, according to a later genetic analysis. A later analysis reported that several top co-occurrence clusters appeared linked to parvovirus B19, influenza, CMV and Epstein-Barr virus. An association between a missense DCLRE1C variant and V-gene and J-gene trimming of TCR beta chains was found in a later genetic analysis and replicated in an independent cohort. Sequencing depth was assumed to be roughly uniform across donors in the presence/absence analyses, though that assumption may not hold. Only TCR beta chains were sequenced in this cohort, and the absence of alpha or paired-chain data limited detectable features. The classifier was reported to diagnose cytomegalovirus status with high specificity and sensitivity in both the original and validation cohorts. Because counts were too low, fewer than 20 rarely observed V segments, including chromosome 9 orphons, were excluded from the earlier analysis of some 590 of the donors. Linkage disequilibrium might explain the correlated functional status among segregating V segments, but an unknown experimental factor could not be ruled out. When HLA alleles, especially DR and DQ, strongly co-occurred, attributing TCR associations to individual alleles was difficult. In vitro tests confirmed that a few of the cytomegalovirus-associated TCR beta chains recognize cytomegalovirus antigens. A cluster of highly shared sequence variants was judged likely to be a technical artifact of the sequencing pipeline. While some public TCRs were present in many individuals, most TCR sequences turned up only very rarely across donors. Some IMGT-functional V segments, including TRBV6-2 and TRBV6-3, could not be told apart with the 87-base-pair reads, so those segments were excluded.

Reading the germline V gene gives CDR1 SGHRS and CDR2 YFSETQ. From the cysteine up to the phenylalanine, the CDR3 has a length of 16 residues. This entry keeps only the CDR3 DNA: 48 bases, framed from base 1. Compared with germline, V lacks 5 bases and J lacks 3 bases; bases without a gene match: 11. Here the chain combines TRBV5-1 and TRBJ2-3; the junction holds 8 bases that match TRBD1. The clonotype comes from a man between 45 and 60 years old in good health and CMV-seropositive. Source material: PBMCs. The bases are TGCGCCAGCAGTTTTGCAGGGGGCCAGAGGACAGATACGCAGTATTTT. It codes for CASSFAGGQRTDTQYF.